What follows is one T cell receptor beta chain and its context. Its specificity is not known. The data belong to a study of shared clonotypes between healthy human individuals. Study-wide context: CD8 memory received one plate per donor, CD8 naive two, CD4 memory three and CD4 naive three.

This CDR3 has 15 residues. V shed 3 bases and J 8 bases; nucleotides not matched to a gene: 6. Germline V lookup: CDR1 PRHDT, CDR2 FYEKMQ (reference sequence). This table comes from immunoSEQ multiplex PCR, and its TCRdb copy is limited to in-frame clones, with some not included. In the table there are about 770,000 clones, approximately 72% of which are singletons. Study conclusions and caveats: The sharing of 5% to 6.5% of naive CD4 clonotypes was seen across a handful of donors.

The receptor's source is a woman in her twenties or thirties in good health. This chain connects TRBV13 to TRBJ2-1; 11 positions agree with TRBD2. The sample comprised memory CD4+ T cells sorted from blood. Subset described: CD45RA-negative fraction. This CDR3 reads CASSFRLAGNDEQFF. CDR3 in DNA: TGTGCCAGCAGCTTTAGACTAGCGGGAAACGATGAGCAGTTCTTC. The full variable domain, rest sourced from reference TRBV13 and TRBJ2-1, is AAGVIQSPRHLIKEKRETATLKCYPIPRHDTVYWYQQGPGQDPQFLISFYEKMQSDKGSIPDRFSAQQFSDYHSELNMSSLELGDSALYFCASSFRLAGNDEQFFGPGTRLTVL.